This T cell receptor (beta chain) was obtained from a study of cytomegalovirus exposure and HLA in healthy donors. Notes on the study in general: Prior analysis indicated that the majority of TCR beta V segments exhibited productivity approximately 87% or approximately 30% of the time. Common viral pathogens seemed to be connected with several of the most significant clusters, according to a later analysis. Highest at DRB1 and lowest at HLA-C, TCR association rates differed among HLA loci in a later analysis.

V was pared by 2 bases and J by 6 bases, with 6 bases of the junction left unmatched. This CDR3 is built from 15 residues. Germline V gene data show CDR1 as LNHDA and CDR2 as SQIVND (reference sequence). Primers: 60 Vbeta forward and 13 Jbeta reverse. Sequencing was performed with immunoSEQ multiplex PCR; in TCRdb, only in-frame clones are kept and a portion is missing. The table lists some 95,000 clones, 69% of them singletons. Regarding donors, all were healthy bone marrow donors. This clone showed up just a few times. Its antigen remains unidentified. The receptor comes from a female donor in good health and CMV-seronegative. The rearrangement uses TRBV19 and TRBJ2-3, with 9 bases that match TRBD2. The specimen was PBMCs. The CDR3, as DNA: TGTGCCAGTAGTATATCAGCGGGAGGAGGGGATACGCAGTATTTT. Protein sequence: CASSISAGGGDTQYF.